These 26 T cell receptor beta chains share one sample of origin, sequenced in a study of beta chain features in type 1 diabetes. These TCRs' antigens remain unknown. Sequencing targeted expressed TCRB transcripts, as all isolated RNA had been reverse transcribed. TCRdb keeps only in-frame clones here, not all; method: immunoSEQ multiplex PCR. The sample consists of approximately 730,000 clones, roughly 13% of them appearing once. General observations from the study: Shorter TCRB CDR3s, moderately but significantly so, marked every one of the four CD4+ subsets in Type 1 diabetes patients.

Sequenced sample: naive CD4+ T cells from blood. The receptors were sampled from a man between 18 and 35 years old with type 1 diabetes.

The chain is built from TRBV7-8 and TRBJ2-3; 11 bases fit TRBD2. V was clipped by 3 bases and J by 4 bases; unmatched bases: 9. The CDR3 spans 17 residues. Germline lookup yields CDR1 SGHVS and CDR2 FQNEAQ. CDR3 coding DNA: TGTGCCAGCAGCTTGGGACTAGCGGTTCAGGCGTCAGATACGCAGTATTTT. Translated: CASSLGLAVQASDTQYF.

The CDR3 DNA reads as TGTGCCAGCAGTTTGGGAGAACCGAGCTCCTACGAGCAGTACTTC. This translates into CASSLGEPSSYEQYF. V gene TRBV27 combines with J gene TRBJ2-7, with a possible D match to TRBD2 (5 bases). The germline V gene has CDR1 MNHEY and CDR2 SMNVEV (reference sequence). V was clipped by 3 bases and J by 0 bases, with 12 bases between them. The CDR3 spans 15 residues.

This clone turned up a few times. Different DNA sequences within this sample yield the same CDR3. The chain combines TRBV11-2 with TRBJ2-1; no clear D gene. The CDR3 runs 11 residues. Germline CDR1 reads SGHAT; CDR2 reads FQNNGV. Trimming cost V 1 base and J 6 bases, with 1 base left between them. CDR3 sequence reads: CASSLVNEQFF. The CDR3 DNA is TGTGCCAGCAGCTTAGTCAATGAGCAGTTCTTC.

This clone was found a few times. The chain carries TRBV27 and TRBJ1-2; 12 bases map to TRBD1. The J segment lost 3 bases and the V segment lost 4 bases, leaving 9 bases of the junction unmatched. The CDR3 is 17 residues long. The germline CDR1 and CDR2 sequences are MNHEY and SMNVEV (reference sequence). In DNA, the CDR3 is TGTGCCAGCAGTTCCTGGGGACAGGGGGCTCAGGACTATGGCTACACCTTC. Translation gives CASSSWGQGAQDYGYTF.

This chain uses TRBV6-1 with TRBJ2-2; D gene unclear. This CDR3 has 20 amino acids. Germline CDR1 reads MNHNS; CDR2 reads SASEGT. V was pared by 2 bases and J by 3 bases, with 25 bases between. The CDR3 DNA sequence: TGTGCCAGCAGTGAAATAACGGAAGATGGATTAGTTGGGGACACCGGGGAGCTGTTTTTT. Translating gives CASSEITEDGLVGDTGELFF.

A few counts support this clone. The rearrangement uses TRBV28 and TRBJ2-7; perhaps TRBD1 as D (5 bases). Trimming shortened V by 0 bases and J by 4 bases, and 7 bases separated the two germline ends. The CDR3 covers 13 residues. From germline, CDR1 is MDHEN and CDR2 SYDVKM. The CDR3 DNA sequence: TGTGCCAGCAGTTTATGGCAGGGTTACGAGCAGTACTTC. Translated: CASSLWQGYEQYF.

This clone has a handful of counts. The chain links TRBV2 to TRBJ2-7, with D perhaps TRBD2 (5 bases). Germline values: CDR1 SNHLY, CDR2 FYNNEI. This CDR3 region has 13 residues. The V end was cut by 3 bases, the J end by 7 bases, with 13 bases between. The CDR3, as DNA: TGTGCCAGCAGTGAGCACGGTGCGGGTGAGCAGTACTTC. It encodes CASSEHGAGEQYF.

The table lists this clone with a few counts. The chain couples TRBV4-1 to TRBJ1-1, with 9 bases aligning to TRBD1. Trimming cost V 4 bases and J 4 bases; bases outside gene matches: 13. This CDR3 spans 17 amino acids. The germline V gene encodes CDR1 MGHRA and CDR2 YSYEKL. The CDR3 sequence is CASSRDRVERAGTEAFF. CDR3 nucleotides: TGCGCCAGCAGCCGGGACAGGGTAGAGAGGGCGGGCACTGAAGCTTTCTTT.

The J gene is TRBJ2-2, the V gene TRBV5-4; D possibly corresponds to TRBD2 (6 bases). The CDR3 sequence is 14 residues long. With 0 bases removed from V and 6 bases from J, the gap between germline ends came to 9 bases. Per the germline V gene, CDR1 is SGHNT and CDR2 is YYREEE (reference sequence). DNA for the CDR3: TGTGCCAGCAGCTTGGCCGGGGGACCCGGGGAGCTGTTTTTT. It yields the protein CASSLAGGPGELFF.

The chain employs TRBV15 and TRBJ2-3, with TRBD1 identical over 9 bases. J was trimmed by 4 bases and V by 0 bases; bases with no gene match: 5. CDR3 length: 16 residues. CDR1 is LNHNV and CDR2 is YYDKDF in the germline V gene (reference sequence). The CDR3 is CATSRDRGQGADTQYF. The CDR3 DNA sequence: TGTGCCACCAGCAGAGATCGGGGACAGGGAGCAGATACGCAGTATTTT.

The rearrangement links TRBV18 to TRBJ2-7; 10 bases are a match to TRBD1. Germline assignment: CDR1 KGHSH and CDR2 LQKENI. This CDR3 has 14 amino acids. Unmatched junction bases numbered 7, after V lost 5 bases and J lost 6 bases. CDR3 in amino acids: CASSYGTGVLEQYF. The CDR3 nucleotides are TGTGCCAGCTCATACGGGACAGGGGTGCTCGAGCAGTACTTC.

The chain uses TRBV30 and TRBJ1-2, with 7 bases aligning to TRBD1. CDR1 is GTSNPN and CDR2 is SVGIG in the germline V gene (reference sequence). With 4 bases clipped from V and 3 bases from J, the junction kept 11 bases outside the gene matches. CDR3 size: 15 residues. This CDR3 is CAWIDRAATYYGYTF. CDR3 in DNA: TGTGCCTGGATCGACAGGGCAGCCACCTACTATGGCTACACCTTC.

The chain combines TRBV5-1 with TRBJ2-1; 9 bases map to TRBD2. There are 15 residues in the CDR3. Per the germline V gene, CDR1 is SGHRS and CDR2 is YFSETQ. V lost 0 bases, J lost 5 bases, and 3 bases stayed unmatched. CDR3 sequence (DNA): TGCGCCAGCAGCTTGGCAGCGGGGGGCAACAATGAGCAGTTCTTC. Protein product: CASSLAAGGNNEQFF.

This chain joins TRBV29-1 and TRBJ2-7, with D possibly being TRBD1 or TRBD2 (7 bases each). Germline loops: CDR1 SQVTM, CDR2 ANQGSEA. The CDR3 covers 13 residues. With 4 bases removed from V and 4 bases from J, the gap between germline ends came to 14 bases. The CDR3 nucleotides read TGCAGCGTTGCCCACAGGGGAGGGTACGAGCAGTACTTC. It yields the protein CSVAHRGGYEQYF.

For this clone: Other DNA sequences in this sample translate to the same CDR3. The gene calls are TRBV7-2 and TRBJ2-3; no definite D call. Between the trimmed V and J ends, which lost 5 bases and 2 bases, there was a span of 5 bases. The CDR3 is 12 amino acids. Per germline, CDR1 SGHTA and CDR2 FQGNSA. CDR3 in amino acids: CASSRYTDTQYF. The DNA of the CDR3 is TGTGCCAGCAGCAGATACACAGATACGCAGTATTTT. Filled out from reference TRBV7-2 and TRBJ2-3, the complete variable domain reads GAGVSQSPSNKVTEKGKDVELRCDPISGHTALYWYRQSLGQGLEFLIYFQGNSAPDKSGLPSDRFSAERTGGSVSTLTIQRTQQEDSAVYLCASSRYTDTQYFGPGTRLTVL.

The chain links TRBV28 to TRBJ2-2; D remains ambiguous. The germline V gene encodes CDR1 MDHEN and CDR2 SYDVKM. The CDR3 runs to 15 residues. Trimming left V 2 bases short and J 8 bases short, with 15 bases between. The CDR3 reads CASSLGQVTRGELFF. CDR3 bases: TGTGCCAGCAGTTTAGGGCAGGTCACAAGAGGGGAGCTGTTTTTT.

This clone has just a few counts. The V gene is TRBV18, the J gene TRBJ1-6; perhaps TRBD1 as D (6 bases). Germline assignment: CDR1 KGHSH and CDR2 LQKENI. The CDR3 covers 13 residues. Trimming shortened V by 3 bases and J by 7 bases, and 7 bases separated the two germline ends. This CDR3 reads CASSPGQNSPLHF. The CDR3 DNA follows: TGTGCCAGCTCACCTGGACAGAATTCACCCCTCCACTTT.

This clone was seen only a few times. DNA for the CDR3: TGCGCCAGCAGCTTGGAGTATGAGCAGTTCTTC. Its translation: CASSLEYEQFF. The chain is built from TRBV5-1 and TRBJ2-1; D gene uncertain. Trimming pared 0 bases from V and 8 bases from J, leaving 3 bases between. The CDR3 has 11 residues. CDR1 and CDR2 (germline): SGHRS, YFSETQ.

This CDR3 is CASSQDRAETQYF. CDR3 nucleotides: TGTGCCAGCAGCCAGGACAGGGCAGAGACCCAGTACTTC. This chain joins TRBV5-4 and TRBJ2-5; TRBD1 aligns across 8 bases. The CDR3 extends over 13 amino acids. CDR1 and CDR2 (germline): SGHNT, YYREEE (reference sequence). Germline trimming cut 4 bases from V and 4 bases from J; bases unmatched to any gene: 3.

This clone was counted between two and nine times. The chain has TRBV7-9 and TRBJ1-2, with D maybe TRBD1 (6 bases). This CDR3 spans 14 amino acids. The germline CDR1 and CDR2 sequences are SEHNR and FQNEAQ (reference sequence). With 9 bases removed from V and 3 bases from J, the gap between germline ends came to 17 bases. This CDR3 reads CASTREQGYYGYTF. The CDR3 DNA reads as TGTGCCAGTACTCGGGAACAGGGATACTATGGCTACACCTTC.

The chain recombines TRBV18 with TRBJ2-1, with D tentatively TRBD1 or TRBD2 (6 bases each). The CDR3 covers 13 residues. V was pared by 1 base and J by 9 bases, with 10 bases between. Germline V gene sequence: CDR1 KGHSH, CDR2 LQKENI. The chain's CDR3 is CASSPQGGGEQFF. The CDR3 DNA reads TGTGCCAGCTCACCACAGGGGGGCGGTGAGCAGTTCTTC.

The table lists this clone with a few counts. The chain links TRBV7-2 to TRBJ2-5; D possibly matches TRBD1 or TRBD2 (5 bases each). Germline-derived CDR1 and CDR2 are SGHTA and FQGNSA. V was shortened by 5 bases and J by 4 bases, with 17 bases between the two germline ends. The CDR3 totals 15 residues. CDR3 nucleotides: TGTGCCAGCAGCCCCCTGGGGGACCGTTTAGAGACCCAGTACTTC. It codes for CASSPLGDRLETQYF. The variable domain in full, with the rest retrieved from reference TRBV7-2 and TRBJ2-5, is GAGVSQSPSNKVTEKGKDVELRCDPISGHTALYWYRQSLGQGLEFLIYFQGNSAPDKSGLPSDRFSAERTGGSVSTLTIQRTQQEDSAVYLCASSPLGDRLETQYFGPGTRLLVL.

The V and J genes are TRBV28 and TRBJ1-1, with a tentative D call TRBD1 (5 bases). Trimming removed 4 bases from V and 4 bases from J, with 13 bases in between. Germline V lookup: CDR1 MDHEN, CDR2 SYDVKM. This CDR3 spans 14 amino acids. CDR3 loop: CASSSPEGSTEAFF. The CDR3 DNA follows: TGTGCCAGCAGTTCCCCGGAGGGGTCCACTGAAGCTTTCTTT.

This chain joins TRBV9 and TRBJ2-1; D unresolved. V was clipped by 0 bases and J by 8 bases, with 3 bases between them. The CDR3 runs 11 residues. The germline V gene encodes CDR1 SGDLS and CDR2 YYNGEE. CDR3 DNA: TGTGCCAGCAGCGTAGACTATGAGCAGTTCTTC. Translating it yields CASSVDYEQFF.

This clone has just a few counts. The J gene is TRBJ1-2, the V gene TRBV2; 7 nucleotides match TRBD1. The length of the CDR3 is 14 residues. The junction had 6 bases not matched to a gene; V was cut back by 4 bases and J by 4 bases. CDR1 and CDR2 from the germline V gene are SNHLY and FYNNEI. The chain's CDR3 is CASSGDRVSYGYTF. In DNA, the CDR3 is TGTGCCAGCAGTGGTGACAGGGTCTCCTATGGCTACACCTTC.

In DNA form, the CDR3 reads TGTGCCTGGAGTGTCGCGGCACAGGTGAACACTGAAGCTTTCTTT. Amino acids: CAWSVAAQVNTEAFF. The genes are TRBV30 and TRBJ1-1; a weak D match, TRBD1 (5 bases). The CDR3 has 15 amino acids. V was cut by 0 bases and J by 0 bases, with 11 bases left in between. Per germline, CDR1 GTSNPN and CDR2 SVGIG (reference sequence).